Below, 28 T cell receptor beta chains from the same sample are listed, as sequenced in a study of tumor and adjacent non-tumor tissue in lung cancer. This sample's RNA came from whole unsorted tissue. Three rounds of nested PCR, following a modified ARM-PCR protocol, produced the TCRbeta library. One entry per CDR3 protein results from TCRdb running MiXCR on the multiplex PCR reads. The data contain tens of thousands of distinct CDR3 sequences, less than 80% of them singletons. Source material: lung tumor tissue. The receptors come from a man in his sixties with non-small cell lung cancer.

This chain uses TRBV20-1 with TRBJ2-5, with D hard to call. Trimming pared 6 bases from V and 4 bases from J, leaving 18 bases between. The CDR3 is made up of 14 amino acids. CDR1 and CDR2 (germline): DFQATT, SNEGSKA (reference sequence). For the CDR3, the DNA is TGCAGTGCCCCGATATCGGCTCCTCCAGAGACCCAGTACTTC. Amino acids: CSAPISAPPETQYF.

This clonotype was counted once. The junction departs from germline at one end; a sequencing error may be responsible. The gene calls are TRBV4-1 and TRBJ2-7; D is ambiguous. CDR1 and CDR2 (germline): MGHRA, YSYEKL. The CDR3 is 15 residues long. CDR3 DNA sequence: TGCACCAGCAACCAAGATTTCCTAAAGCCCTACGAGCAGTATTTC. It yields the protein CTSNQDFLKPYEQYF.

In the case of this clonotype: One end of the junction does not line up with germline, which may come from a read error. The chain links TRBV24-1 to TRBJ2-5, with a possible D match to TRBD1 (6 bases). The CDR3 spans 14 residues. Germline values: CDR1 KGHDR, CDR2 SFDVKD. CDR3: CATSGDTDAETQYF. DNA of the CDR3: TGTGCCACCAGCGGGGACACGGATGCGGAGACCCAATACTTC.

Concerning this clonotype itself: The junction departs from the called germline gene at one end, perhaps through a read error. CDR3 residues: CAMSEITGYGYTF. CDR3 in DNA: TGTGCCATGAGTGAGATAACAGGGTATGGCTACACGTTC. The V and J genes are TRBV10-3 and TRBJ1-2; tentatively, D is TRBD1 (6 bases). CDR3 size: 13 residues. Germline-derived CDR1 and CDR2 are ENHRY and SYGVKD.

The table lists this clonotype with a count of one. The junction shows a germline mismatch at one end, possibly a read error. The J gene is TRBJ2-1, the V gene TRBV6-2 or TRBV6-3, with a weak D call TRBD1 (5 bases). CDR1 and CDR2 (germline): MNHEY, SVGEGT. The CDR3 sequence is 15 residues long. This chain's CDR3 is CASSWVVGLSGEQFF. The CDR3 DNA is TGTGCGAGCAGTTGGGTAGTGGGGCTCAGTGGGGAGCAGTTCTTC.

Remarks on this clonotype: One junction end does not reproduce the germline sequence, and a read error may be involved. This chain joins TRBV11-2 and TRBJ2-3, with D unclear. Germline lookup yields CDR1 SGHAT and CDR2 FQNNGV. CDR3 length: 14 amino acids. The CDR3 protein is CASSHRTSTSTQFF. CDR3 nucleotide sequence: TGTGCCAGCAGCCACCGGACCTCTACTTCTACGCAGTTTTTT.

About this clonotype itself: The junction differs from germline at one of its ends, possibly a read error. The rearrangement uses TRBV6-6 and TRBJ1-5; no clear D. This CDR3 is 13 amino acids long. Germline CDR1 and CDR2: MNHNY and SVGAGI (reference sequence). The CDR3 protein is CTSSYSPNQPQHF. The CDR3 nucleotides read TGTACCAGCAGTTATTCGCCGAATCAGCCCCAGCATTTT.

On this clonotype: A read error may account for a junction end that differs from germline. V usage is TRBV11-2 and J usage is TRBJ2-1; D possibly corresponds to TRBD2 (6 bases). Germline V gives CDR1 SGHAT, CDR2 FQNNGV. The length of the CDR3 is 15 residues. This CDR3 is CVSSLHRGMRDEQFF. The DNA for the CDR3 is TGTGTCAGCAGCCTACACCGGGGGATGAGGGATGAGCAGTTCTTC.

This clonotype was detected once. V usage is TRBV11-2 and J usage is TRBJ2-1; perhaps D is TRBD1 or TRBD2 (5 bases each). V was shortened by 1 base and J by 10 bases, with 23 bases between the two germline ends. The V gene's germline CDR1 is SGHAT and CDR2 FQNNGV. The CDR3 is 17 amino acids. CDR3 coding DNA: TGTGCCAGCAGCTTAGTGGGGGAGCTGTCTTGCCGAGGGGAGCAGTTCTTC. Its protein is CASSLVGELSCRGEQFF. Full variable domain (remainder filled in from reference TRBV11-2 and TRBJ2-1): EAGVAQSPRYKIIEKRQSVAFWCNPISGHATLYWYQQILGQGPKLLIQFQNNGVVDDSQLPKDRFSAERLKGVDSTLKIQPAKLEDSAVYLCASSLVGELSCRGEQFFGPGTRLTVL.

The chain recombines TRBV20-1 with TRBJ2-4; D possibly corresponds to TRBD2 (5 bases). Germline CDR1 and CDR2: DFQATT and SNEGSKA (reference sequence). The CDR3 is made up of 15 amino acids. The V end lost 4 bases, the J end lost 5 bases, and 18 bases lay between the germline ends. CDR3 DNA: TGCAGTGCTATCCCAATCATAGGGAGAGAAAACATTCAGTACTTC. Translation: CSAIPIIGRENIQYF.

This clonotype was seen many times. V gene TRBV12-3 or TRBV12-4 combines with J gene TRBJ2-1; no reliable D call. Trimming took 2 bases from V and 6 from J, leaving 5 bases between them. This CDR3 has 12 amino acids. The CDR3 DNA is TGTGCCAGCAGTTTAAACGCCAATGAGCAGTTCTTC. Its translation is CASSLNANEQFF.

This clonotype has only a few counts. A clone one base away is much larger, so this may be a read error. The chain combines TRBV6-2 or TRBV6-3 with TRBJ1-5; weak D call: TRBD1 (5 bases). V gave up 7 bases and J gave up 8 bases, with 21 bases separating them. The V gene's germline CDR1 is MNHEY and CDR2 SVGEGT. The CDR3 runs 15 residues. The CDR3 is CASTDAGSFIKPQHF. The CDR3 coding sequence is TGTGCCAGCACCGACGCAGGGAGCTTCATAAAGCCCCAGCATTTT.

The chain joins TRBV5-1 to TRBJ2-1; a weak D match, TRBD1 (7 bases). This CDR3 has 16 residues. Trimming stripped 1 base from V and 5 bases from J, with 16 bases between. Looked up from germline, CDR1 is SGHRS and CDR2 is YFSETQ. The DNA for the CDR3 is TGCGCCAGCAGCTTGATCGGAGGGACAGTCAACAATGAGCAGTTCTTC. Translating it yields CASSLIGGTVNNEQFF.

This clonotype was found many times. The chain couples TRBV6-1 to TRBJ2-1; D possibly matches TRBD1 or TRBD2 (5 bases each). Trimming stripped 0 bases from V and 2 bases from J, with 8 bases between. The CDR3 totals 15 residues. Germline loops: CDR1 MNHNS, CDR2 SASEGT. CDR3 in amino acids: CASSEAGAAYNEQFF. The CDR3 nucleotides are TGTGCCAGCAGTGAAGCCGGGGCGGCCTACAATGAGCAGTTCTTC.

A remark on this clonotype: The junction does not match germline at one end; this may be a read error. The rearrangement joins TRBV11-3 to TRBJ2-1, with 7 bases that match TRBD2. CDR1 and CDR2 (germline): SGHNT, YENEEA. The CDR3 has 16 amino acids. In DNA, the CDR3 is TGTGCCTGCAGCTTAGATCCGGGGCGGGGGTACAATGAGCGGTTCTTC. This sequence encodes CACSLDPGRGYNERFF.

About this clonotype: The CDR3 ends on some other residue instead of the conserved phenylalanine or tryptophan, so this is likely a read error. Because the CDR3's place on the DNA is in doubt, the DNA is left out and the CDR3 is given as listed by TCRdb. V usage is TRBV6-2 or TRBV6-3 and J usage is TRBJ2-1; the DNA was not compared with TRBD1, the D call given in the table. Germline V gene lookup returns CDR1 MNHEY and CDR2 SVGEGT. 15 amino acids form the CDR3, both terminal residues included. The CDR3 protein is CASSSGTGNRNEKFI.

This clonotype has a count of ten or more. The rearrangement links TRBV28 to TRBJ1-3, with 8 bases fitting TRBD1. In germline, CDR1 is MDHEN, CDR2 SYDVKM. V lost 6 bases and J lost 0; bases outside the gene matches: 7. The CDR3 length is 16 residues. CDR3 sequence reads: CASRTTGTGSGNTIYF. As DNA, the CDR3 is TGTGCCAGCAGGACAACCGGGACAGGCTCTGGAAACACCATATATTTT.

Remarks on this clonotype: One end of the junction does not line up with germline, which may come from a read error. This chain uses TRBV6-6 with TRBJ2-2; tentative D call: TRBD2 (7 bases). The CDR3 contains 13 residues. The V gene's germline CDR1 is MNHNY and CDR2 SVGAGI (reference sequence). CDR3 bases: TGTGCCAGCGCCTATGGGGGGGCCGGGGGGCTGTTTTTT. This sequence encodes CASAYGGAGGLFF.

V and J are TRBV12-3 or TRBV12-4 and TRBJ2-5; D perhaps matches TRBD2 (5 bases). V was shortened by 3 bases and J by 2 bases, with 13 bases between the two germline ends. This CDR3 has 15 amino acids. The CDR3, as DNA: TGTGCCAGCAGTTTCGCGAGAGGAGGTCAAGAGACCCAGTACTTC. It is translated as CASSFARGGQETQYF.

With respect to this clonotype: With a much larger clone just one base away, this may be a read error. The V gene is TRBV11-2, the J gene TRBJ1-2; a possible D gene is TRBD1 (5 bases). CDR3 length: 14 residues. Germline V gene lookup returns CDR1 SGHAT and CDR2 FQNNGV. The chain's CDR3 is CANSFRGSDYGYTF. Written as DNA, the CDR3 is TGTGCCAACAGCTTTAGGGGTTCGGACTATGGCTACACCTTC.

In regard to this clonotype: At one end, the junction sequence differs from germline, possibly due to a read error. In DNA, the CDR3 is TGTGCAAGCAGCCGTAGAGGGAGGGCCTTTGAAGATACGCAGTACTTT. Its protein product is CASSRRGRAFEDTQYF. The chain combines TRBV11-2 with TRBJ2-3, with 7 bases fitting TRBD2. Germline values: CDR1 SGHAT, CDR2 FQNNGV. The CDR3 runs to 16 residues.

J is TRBJ2-3 and V is TRBV6-2 or TRBV6-3; 8 positions agree with TRBD2. This CDR3 region has 15 residues. Germline V gene lookup returns CDR1 MNHEY and CDR2 SVGEGT. Losses at the gene ends were 1 base for V and 5 bases for J; bases not matched to a gene: 5. CDR3 nucleotide sequence: TGTGCCAGCAGTTACTTGGGACTAGTAGGAGATACGCAGTATTTT. It yields the protein CASSYLGLVGDTQYF.

Regarding this clonotype: Without the conserved terminal phenylalanine or tryptophan, this CDR3 likely stems from a read error. J is TRBJ1-5 and V is TRBV7-8; TRBD1 might be the D (5 bases). Germline CDR1 is SGHVS and CDR2 is FQNEAQ. The length of the CDR3 is 16 residues. CDR3 sequence: CASCLDSSRSRQPQHL. The CDR3 DNA is TGTGCCAGCTGCTTAGACAGCAGTCGTTCAAGGCAGCCCCAGCATTTA.

The chain uses TRBV4-2 and TRBJ2-1; D uncertain. Per the germline V gene, CDR1 is LGHNA and CDR2 is YNFKEQ. CDR3 length equals 17 residues. V lost 2 bases to trimming and J lost 2 bases, with 16 bases between them. The CDR3 protein is CASSQYGNPGTYNEQFF. CDR3 DNA: TGTGCCAGCAGCCAATATGGGAACCCAGGAACCTACAATGAGCAGTTCTTC.

Of note for this clonotype: Given a much more abundant clone one base away, this may be a read error. V usage is TRBV28 and J usage is TRBJ1-5, with D possibly TRBD1 on 5 matching bases. Between the trimmed V and J ends, which lost 5 bases and 5 bases, there was a span of 13 bases. CDR3 length: 14 residues. Germline V lookup: CDR1 MDHEN, CDR2 SYDVKM. The CDR3 region has the DNA TGTGCCAGCAGTCCGGGGGGGAGCTATCAGCCCCAGCATTTT. Translated: CASSPGGSYQPQHF. Full variable domain (outside the CDR3, taken from reference TRBV28 and TRBJ1-5): DVKVTQSSRYLVKRTGEKVFLECVQDMDHENMFWYRQDPGLGLRLIYFSYDVKMKEKGDIPEGYSVSREKKERFSLILESASTNQTSMYLCASSPGGSYQPQHFGDGTRLSIL.

Comment on this clonotype: This may stem from a read error, because a much larger clone lies one nucleotide away. The chain is built from TRBV25-1 and TRBJ1-3; D might be TRBD1 (5 bases). CDR3 size: 13 residues. The germline V and J ends were trimmed by 2 bases and 8 bases, with 10 bases remaining between them. CDR1 is MGHDK and CDR2 is SYGVNS in the germline V gene. The CDR3 protein is CASSELREDTIYF. In nucleotides, the CDR3 is TGTGCCAGCAGTGAACTCAGGGAGGACACCATATATTTT.

CDR3 protein: CASSYGPSRGANSPLHF. In DNA form, the CDR3 reads TGTGCCAGCAGTTACGGACCTTCGAGGGGGGCTAATTCACCCCTCCACTTT. The genes are TRBV6-5 and TRBJ1-6, with a possible D match to TRBD1 (6 bases). V was cut by 2 bases and J by 6 bases, with 17 bases left in between. Germline V gives CDR1 MNHEY, CDR2 SVGAGI. This CDR3 is built from 17 residues.

Of note for this clonotype: This may be a read error, as it is one base from a much larger clone. The rearrangement joins TRBV5-1 to TRBJ2-7; tentatively, D is TRBD1 (6 bases). The V end was cut by 4 bases, the J end by 3 bases, with 17 bases between. The CDR3 loop spans 15 amino acids. In germline, CDR1 is SGHRS, CDR2 YFSETQ. This CDR3 is CASSTRQEHSYEQYF. In DNA form, the CDR3 reads TGCGCCAGCAGCACTCGACAGGAGCATAGCTACGAGCAGTACTTC.